The T cell receptor beta chain described here comes from a study of T-cell memory formation after mild COVID-19. The study, taken as a whole, reports: Some SARS-CoV-2-responding clones were already detected in memory before infection. Most CD4+ clones that shrank were in CM and EM, while CD8+ ones turned up in EMRA.

Points on this clonotype: The antigen is unknown.

Germline CDR1 is LGHNA and CDR2 is YSLEER. This CDR3 is 20 amino acids long. Trimming removed 0 bases from V and 4 bases from J; junction bases left unmatched: 16. TCRdb re-analysed the 5' RACE reads in MiXCR, keeping a single row per CDR3 protein. The sample carries 95,000 to 110,000 distinct CDR3 sequences, roughly 14% recorded once. This TCR was sampled from a man between 18 and 35 years old who had mild COVID-19 (a few samples of this study predate the infection). Cell type and time point are not known. This sequence joins TRBV4-3 and TRBJ2-1; 9 bases align to TRBD2. Input material: PBMCs or a T cell subset sorted from them (not recorded which). The CDR3, as DNA: TGCGCCAGCAGCCAAGATTCGTGGACTAGCGCGGACCCTGGGTACAATGAGCAGTTCTTC. Its protein product is CASSQDSWTSADPGYNEQFF.